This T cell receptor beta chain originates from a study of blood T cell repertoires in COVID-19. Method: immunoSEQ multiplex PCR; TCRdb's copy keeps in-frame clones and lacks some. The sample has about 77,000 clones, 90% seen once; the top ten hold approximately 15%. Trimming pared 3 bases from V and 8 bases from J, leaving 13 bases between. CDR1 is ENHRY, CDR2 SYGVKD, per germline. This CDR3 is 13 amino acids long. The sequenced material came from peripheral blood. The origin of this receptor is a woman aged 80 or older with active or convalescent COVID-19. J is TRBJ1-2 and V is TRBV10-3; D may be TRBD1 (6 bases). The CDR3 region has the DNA TGTGCCATCAGTGAACAGGGCAAGAGGGGCTACACCTTC. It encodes CAISEQGKRGYTF.